These T cell receptor beta chains were read from a single sample in a study of PD-1 blockade in classical Hodgkin lymphoma. TCRdb's copy holds only in-frame clones and misses some; the assay was immunoSEQ multiplex PCR. Found here are 30,000 to 35,000 clones, around 90% of them singletons; the top ten hold about 0.24%. Sequencing was performed on CD4+ T cells from blood, taken at baseline. The receptors stem from a human donor with classical Hodgkin lymphoma. Both conserved end residues are trimmed from each CDR3.

TRBJ1-2	TRBV30	AWSVGEGYT
TRBJ2-5	TRBV7-6	ASSQKSKETQY
TRBJ1-1	TRBV28	ASSPLTPKATEAF
TRBJ2-7	TRBV7-9	ASSARWGGGYEQY
TRBJ1-1	TRBV28	ASTPRYGNTEAF
TRBJ1-2	TRBV6-1	ASSEAGAGGPYGYT
TRBJ1-3	TRBV2	ASSTGTGNTIY
TRBJ2-5	TRBV7-9	ASSRLAPGETQY
TRBJ2-7	TRBV2	ASSDQLYEQY
TRBJ2-7	TRBV6-1	ATRVGGSSYEQY
TRBJ2-2	TRBV5-1	ASSLKFPDSRSGELF
TRBJ2-7	TRBV5-1	ASTPSGSTHEQY
TRBJ2-7	TRBV7-9	ASSSSFQGRGEQY
TRBJ1-2	TRBV19	ASSMAYPGQGPDGYT
TRBJ2-5	TRBV19	ASSNGLAGETQY
TRBJ1-2	TRBV18	ASSPRGLYGYT
TRBJ2-7	TRBV7-6	ASSLRGPYEQY
TRBJ2-5	TRBV5-4	ASSLTSGTQETQY
TRBJ2-2	TRBV5-1	ASSFTGALNTGELF
TRBJ1-3	TRBV4-1	ASSQGAARQPGRGNTIY
TRBJ2-3	TRBV6-1	ASRRTSPDTQY
TRBJ2-2	TRBV9	ASSVGLHLGEAGELF
TRBJ2-2	TRBV19	ASSIFPTGVPGELF
TRBJ2-6	TRBV11-2	ASSLGQAGLRANVLT
TRBJ2-6	TRBV30	AWTQGYGGANVLT